This TCR beta chain was sequenced for a study of response to subunit inactivated influenza vaccine. Study results and limitations: A suggestion made by the authors is that each seasonal influenza vaccination recruits few new T cells.

TCRdb reprocessed the RT-PCR reads with MiXCR, giving one entry per CDR3 protein. The table records 550,000 to 600,000 distinct CDR3 sequences, approximately 10% of them present only once. Comments on this clonotype: The antigen is not known.

The CDR3 covers 13 residues. Between the trimmed V and J ends, which lost 3 bases and 6 bases, there was a span of 9 bases. The chain recombines TRBV12-3 or TRBV12-4 with TRBJ2-1; no firm D call. The clonotype was recovered from a man aged 45-65 years who received an inactivated influenza vaccine. The material was PBMCs from blood, obtained on the day of vaccination. The CDR3 DNA is TGTGCCAGCAGTTTTGTGACTCTCAATGAGCAGTTCTTC. Protein product: CASSFVTLNEQFF.